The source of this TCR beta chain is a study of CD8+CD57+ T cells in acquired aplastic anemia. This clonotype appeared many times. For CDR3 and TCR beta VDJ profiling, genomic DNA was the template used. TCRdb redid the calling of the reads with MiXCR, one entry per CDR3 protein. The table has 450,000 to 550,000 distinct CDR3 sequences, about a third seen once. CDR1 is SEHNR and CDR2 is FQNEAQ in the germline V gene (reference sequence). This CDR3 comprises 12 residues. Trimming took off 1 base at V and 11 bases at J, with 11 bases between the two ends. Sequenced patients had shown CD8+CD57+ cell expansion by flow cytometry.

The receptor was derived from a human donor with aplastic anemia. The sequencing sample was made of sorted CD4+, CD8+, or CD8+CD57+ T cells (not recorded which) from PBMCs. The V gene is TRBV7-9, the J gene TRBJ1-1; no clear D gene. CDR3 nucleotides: TGTGCCAGCAGCTTAGTTGAAGAGACGGCTTTCTTT. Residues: CASSLVEETAFF.